Given below is one TCR beta chain in context. Antigen unknown. This sample was taken from a study of shared clonotypes between healthy human individuals. Background on the study: The donor group consisted of a couple of women and a few men, aged 18 to 49. A donor's plate count was three for CD4 naive and three for CD4 memory; CD8 naive had two and CD8 memory one. General study points: Shared across a handful of donors were 4% to 6% of the naive CD4 clonotypes.

J gave up 7 bases and V 8 bases, and 8 bases lay outside the gene matches. CDR3 length equals 12 residues. Germline assignment: CDR1 MNHEY and CDR2 SVGAGI. Original methodology: Junction-only immunoSEQ sequences carried no quality scores, so filtering differed. TCRdb's copy holds only in-frame clones and misses some; the assay was immunoSEQ multiplex PCR. That table supplies the V and J calls and clone size; D and trimming were determined from the DNA. The profile shows around 2,000,000 clones, about 92% of them singletons. It was CD45RO-negative cells, positively selected for CCR7, that made up naive CD8 cells, with terminally differentiated effector memory CD45RA+ cells excluded.

Sequencing was done on a sample of naive CD8+ T cells from PBMCs. The source is a man between 18 and 35 years old in good health. Some clones in this sample may be carry-over from other donors' samples. J is TRBJ2-7 and V is TRBV6-5; 7 positions match TRBD2. The CDR3 bases are TGTGCCAGCTCCCCGGGGGAGGGGGAGCAGTACTTC. It encodes CASSPGEGEQYF.